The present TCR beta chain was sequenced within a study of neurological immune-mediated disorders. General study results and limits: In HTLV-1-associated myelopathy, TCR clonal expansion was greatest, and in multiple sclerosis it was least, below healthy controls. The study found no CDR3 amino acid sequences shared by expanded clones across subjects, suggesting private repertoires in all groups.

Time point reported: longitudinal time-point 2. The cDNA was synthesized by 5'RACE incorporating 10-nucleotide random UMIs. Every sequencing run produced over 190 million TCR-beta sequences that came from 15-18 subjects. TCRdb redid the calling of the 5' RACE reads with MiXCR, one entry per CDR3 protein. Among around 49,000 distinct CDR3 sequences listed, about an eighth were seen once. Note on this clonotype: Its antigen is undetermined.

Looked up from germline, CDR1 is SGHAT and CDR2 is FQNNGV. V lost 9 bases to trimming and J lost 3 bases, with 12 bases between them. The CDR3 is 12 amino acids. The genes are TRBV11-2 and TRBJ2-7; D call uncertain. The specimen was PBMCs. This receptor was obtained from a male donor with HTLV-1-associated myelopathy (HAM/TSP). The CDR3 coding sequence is TGTGCCAGTAGCCCCCTTGTCTACGAGCAGTACTTC. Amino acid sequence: CASSPLVYEQYF. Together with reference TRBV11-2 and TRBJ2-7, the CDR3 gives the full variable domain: EAGVAQSPRYKIIEKRQSVAFWCNPISGHATLYWYQQILGQGPKLLIQFQNNGVVDDSQLPKDRFSAERLKGVDSTLKIQPAKLEDSAVYLCASSPLVYEQYFGPGTRLTVT.